Shown below are 20 T cell receptor beta chains from a single sample sequenced in a study of blood T cell repertoires in COVID-19. Only in-frame clones appear in the TCRdb table, and some are missing; sequencing was by immunoSEQ multiplex PCR. The sample contains fewer than 110,000 clones, under 95% of which appear only once. The sequencing sample was made of peripheral blood. Receptors originate from a woman younger than 45 with acute or convalescent COVID-19.

The V and J genes are TRBV11-2 and TRBJ2-1; D not resolved. CDR1 SGHAT and CDR2 FQNNGV come from the germline V gene. The CDR3 contains 12 residues. Trimming cost V 1 base and J 6 bases, with 4 bases left between them. The CDR3: CASSLGLNEQFF. In DNA form, the CDR3 reads TGTGCCAGCAGCTTAGGACTCAATGAGCAGTTCTTC.

V usage is TRBV2 and J usage is TRBJ1-5, with 7 bases aligning to TRBD1. CDR1 is SNHLY and CDR2 is FYNNEI in the germline V gene. J gave up 5 bases and V 3 bases, and 4 bases lay outside the gene matches. The CDR3 is 14 amino acids. This chain's CDR3 is CASSDAQGYQPQHF. CDR3 nucleotides: TGTGCCAGCAGTGACGCACAGGGGTATCAGCCCCAGCATTTT.

J is TRBJ1-2 and V is TRBV2; D perhaps matches TRBD1 (6 bases). This CDR3 contains 12 residues. Per the germline V gene, CDR1 is SNHLY and CDR2 is FYNNEI. V was trimmed by 8 bases and J by 2 bases, leaving 9 bases between them. The CDR3 DNA reads TGTGCCAGCGACAGGACGAACTATGGCTACACCTTC. Amino acids: CASDRTNYGYTF.

V usage is TRBV12-5 and J usage is TRBJ2-1; 7 bases agree with TRBD2. The germline CDR1 and CDR2 sequences are LGHNT and FRNRAP. There are 14 residues in the CDR3. V trimming: 0 bases; J trimming: 7 bases; junction bases outside the gene matches: 3. The CDR3 DNA reads as TGTGCTAGTGGTTTGGTACTCGGGGGGAATGAGCAGTTCTTC. Translating gives CASGLVLGGNEQFF.

This chain uses TRBV30 with TRBJ2-7; D uncertain. The CDR3 sequence is 12 residues long. V gave up 0 bases and J gave up 5 bases, with 8 bases separating them. Germline V gene lookup returns CDR1 GTSNPN and CDR2 SVGIG (reference sequence). The CDR3 DNA reads TGTGCCTGGAGTGTAGGAAGCGACGAGCAGTACTTC. Its protein is CAWSVGSDEQYF.

The chain couples TRBV6-5 to TRBJ1-5, with 9 bases aligning to TRBD1. The V and J ends lost 6 bases and 3 bases, in that order; junction bases with no gene match: 3. CDR1 is MNHEY and CDR2 is SVGAGI in the germline V gene. The CDR3 has 14 residues. The CDR3 DNA reads as TGTGCCAGCAGAGGACAGGGGTTCAATCAGCCCCAGCATTTT. This codes for CASRGQGFNQPQHF.

The chain carries TRBV6-4 and TRBJ1-5; the D is unclear. Germline V gene data show CDR1 as MRHNA and CDR2 as SNTAGT. Trimming left V 1 base short and J 11 bases short, with 30 bases between. The CDR3 runs 19 residues. CDR3 loop: CASSDFLTHTINASRAQHF. The CDR3 DNA reads TGTGCCAGCAGTGACTTCCTCACTCACACGATCAATGCAAGTCGGGCCCAGCATTTT.

The V and J genes are TRBV28 and TRBJ2-7, with 14 bases aligning to TRBD2. J lost 5 bases, V lost 4 bases, and 4 bases had no gene match. The CDR3 is 15 residues long. Looked up from germline, CDR1 is MDHEN and CDR2 is SYDVKM. The CDR3 region is CASSSMTSGGDEQYF. The CDR3 region has the DNA TGTGCCAGCAGTTCTATGACTAGCGGGGGGGACGAGCAGTACTTC.

This chain connects TRBV5-4 to TRBJ2-2; D might be TRBD2 (5 bases). The CDR3 covers 17 residues. Trimming pared 2 bases from V and 4 bases from J, leaving 18 bases between. The V gene's germline CDR1 is SGHNT and CDR2 YYREEE (reference sequence). In nucleotides, the CDR3 is TGTGCCAGCAGCTTAATGGGTACCAGCCGGGGCACCGGGGAGCTGTTTTTT. Amino acid sequence: CASSLMGTSRGTGELFF.

The chain employs TRBV18 and TRBJ2-1; possible D gene TRBD2, 5 bases. V shed 3 bases and J shed 3 bases, with 12 bases lying between them. Germline V gives CDR1 KGHSH, CDR2 LQKENI. This CDR3 comprises 15 residues. The CDR3 is CASSPRGSSYNEQFF. CDR3 nucleotide sequence: TGTGCCAGCTCACCCCGGGGTAGCAGCTACAATGAGCAGTTCTTC.

This clone was seen a few times. CDR3 bases: TGTGCCAGCAGTGCTACAGGGGTGAACACTGAAGCTTTCTTT. Amino acid sequence: CASSATGVNTEAFF. V is TRBV6-4 and J is TRBJ1-1; 7 nucleotides match TRBD1. The trim removed 4 bases at V and 0 bases at J, leaving 2 bases unmatched. The CDR3 has 14 amino acids. The germline gives CDR1 MRHNA, CDR2 SNTAGT.

The chain combines TRBV3-1 (or the pseudogene TRBV3-2) with TRBJ1-2; the D is unclear. V dropped 1 base and J dropped 4 bases, with 4 bases sitting between them. CDR3 length equals 12 residues. Germline V gene sequence: CDR1 LGHDT, CDR2 YNNKEL (reference sequence). CDR3 protein: CASSQGVYGYTF. The CDR3 DNA follows: TGTGCCAGCAGCCAAGGCGTCTATGGCTACACCTTC.

This clone has a single count. The chain carries TRBV12-3 or TRBV12-4 and TRBJ1-1; TRBD1 matches 8 bases. The CDR3 consists of 13 residues. The trim removed 6 bases at V and 5 bases at J, leaving 5 bases unmatched. The CDR3 nucleotides read TGTGCCAGCAGCCGAGGACAGGGTACTGAAGCTTTCTTT. Amino acids: CASSRGQGTEAFF.

This clone was seen a single time. V is TRBV14 and J is TRBJ2-3, with 11 bases matching TRBD1. V lost 4 bases, J lost 0 bases, and 9 bases stayed unmatched. The CDR3 covers 18 residues. The germline V gene has CDR1 SGHDN and CDR2 FVKESK. The CDR3 nucleotides read TGTGCCAGCAGCCCGGACAGGGGGCGCAGGGCTAGCACAGATACGCAGTATTTT. This gives the protein CASSPDRGRRASTDTQYF.

The CDR3, as DNA: TGTGCCAGCAAGAGGGACAGAAATAGCAATCAGCCCCAGCATTTT. Amino acids: CASKRDRNSNQPQHF. The rearrangement joins TRBV6-5 to TRBJ1-5, with 7 bases that match TRBD1. V was clipped by 7 bases and J by 0 bases; unmatched bases: 6. Germline V lookup: CDR1 MNHEY, CDR2 SVGAGI. This CDR3 spans 15 amino acids.

This clone was seen more than once but under ten times. The chain couples TRBV5-1 to TRBJ1-4, with D perhaps matching TRBD1 (5 bases). The CDR3 is 14 amino acids. Germline values: CDR1 SGHRS, CDR2 YFSETQ. V dropped 7 bases and J dropped 4 bases, with 14 bases sitting between them. CDR3 DNA: TGCGCCAGCGCACCCGACAGCCGTAATGAAAAACTGTTTTTT. It encodes CASAPDSRNEKLFF.

The chain recombines TRBV10-3 with TRBJ1-1, with 8 nucleotides matching TRBD1. Germline-derived CDR1 and CDR2 are ENHRY and SYGVKD. Trimming removed 1 base from V and 4 bases from J; junction bases left unmatched: 11. The CDR3 contains 17 residues. The CDR3 spells CAISELGHRGISTEAFF. The CDR3, as DNA: TGTGCCATCAGTGAGTTAGGGCACAGGGGGATAAGCACTGAAGCTTTCTTT.

The J gene is TRBJ1-4, the V gene TRBV6-5; TRBD1 agrees at 9 bases. V was clipped by 4 bases and J by 6 bases; unmatched bases: 6. The germline V gene encodes CDR1 MNHEY and CDR2 SVGAGI. CDR3 size: 15 residues. Here the CDR3 DNA reads TGTGCCAGCAGTTTAACAGGGGGCGAGCATGAAAAACTGTTTTTT. Translated: CASSLTGGEHEKLFF.

The V and J genes are TRBV2 and TRBJ1-2, with 8 bases matching TRBD1. The CDR3 has 15 amino acids. CDR1 and CDR2 (germline): SNHLY, FYNNEI. Losses at the gene ends were 5 bases for V and 2 bases for J; bases not matched to a gene: 7. The CDR3 spells CASSSGQGDNYGYTF. Written as DNA, the CDR3 is TGTGCCAGCAGTTCCGGACAGGGCGACAACTATGGCTACACCTTC.

This clone showed up just once. The chain combines TRBV19 with TRBJ2-1; TRBD2 matches at 12 bases. Per the germline V gene, CDR1 is LNHDA and CDR2 is SQIVND (reference sequence). This CDR3 is built from 14 residues. V dropped 6 bases and J dropped 10; count of bases not matched to a gene: 7. CDR3 protein: CASSRLAGGNEQFF. The CDR3 DNA is TGTGCCAGTAGCCGTCTAGCGGGAGGGAACGAGCAGTTCTTC. The full variable domain, completed using reference TRBV19 and TRBJ2-1, is DGGITQSPKYLFRKEGQNVTLSCEQNLNHDAMYWYRQDPGQGLRLIYYSQIVNDFQKGDIAEGYSVSREKKESFPLTVTSAQKNPTAFYLCASSRLAGGNEQFFGPGTRLTVL.